Here is one T cell receptor beta chain with its context. This clone has more than one count but fewer than ten. The specificity of this receptor is unknown. The record has no base qualities; no much larger clone is one base away. The data were obtained in a study of graft-versus-host responses after intestinal transplantation (TCRdb year 2021). The study in broad terms: Recipients received multivisceral, liver-intestinal, or isolated intestinal transplants. After intestinal transplantation, graft-versus-host and host-versus-graft alloreactive T cell clones in the graft, circulation and bone marrow were tracked using bulk TCR-beta CDR3 sequencing. Of the 20 to 25 intestinal transplant recipients enrolled in the cohort, one of whom was a retransplant, a few patients without pretransplant specimens were excluded. Every recipient was given anti-thymocyte globulin induction, then maintenance tacrolimus and steroids for roughly three years. Alloreactive clones were identified by sequencing pre-transplant mixed lymphocyte reaction products and comparing these products with unstimulated pre-transplant donor and recipient T cells. A peak of at least 4% donor T cells among recipient peripheral blood mononuclear cells was the definition used for donor T cell macrochimerism. Rather than going through the commercial service, samples from a few later patients were sequenced in-house on an Illumina MiSeq and processed with MiXCR. Study-wide conclusions, independent of this receptor: In patients with donor T cell macrochimerism, the allografts had high GvH to HvG T cell clonal ratios. Conclusions were limited by the relatively low number and heterogeneity of intestinal transplant patients. GvH clones were detected in recipient bone marrow, and some appeared earlier in ileal mucosa or blood, consistent with an intestinal mucosal origin. Peak levels of circulating GvH clones were associated with declines in HvG clones early after transplant.

Trimming accounts for 5 bases at V and 2 bases at J, while the number of junction bases matched to no gene is 6. CDR1 and CDR2 were assigned from the germline V gene as LGHNA and YNFKEQ. Counted from cysteine to phenylalanine, this CDR3 has 15 amino acids. Left in the record is the CDR3 DNA by itself, 45 bases read in frame from the first base. The library was built by means of the immunoSEQ multiplex PCR assay. For most patients, genomic DNA was isolated with the Qiagen DNeasy Blood and Tissue Kit and shipped frozen to Adaptive Biotechnologies for TCR sequencing. Adaptive Biotechnologies carried out high-throughput TCR-beta CDR3 sequencing of genomic DNA for most patients. As for how the authors treated the data: TCR sequencing data for more than 15 patients were retrieved from Adaptive's ImmunoSEQ software; a few other patients were processed with MiXCR and VDJtools. To correct CD4 versus CD8 sorting errors, any sequence found in both subsets at a frequency ratio below 5:1 was removed. CDR3 nucleotide sequences shared between donor and recipient were removed because their origin could not be assigned. At least 2-fold expansion over unstimulated cells and a minimum CFSE-low frequency of 0.002% (template counts) or 0.001% (read counts) were required for clones to be classified as alloreactive. Mappable clones were those detected in sequenced pre-transplant spleen, lymph node, or MLR CFSE-low populations of the donor or recipient. Cumulative frequency of alloreactive clones was calculated as a percentage of all sequences weighted by copy number. Drawn from immuneACCESS, this table holds only the in-frame rearrangements with V and J called that TCRdb kept. Clones are partly lost; checked studies trace under half to an unresolved V gene and leave the rest unexplained. The V and J calls and clone size come from that table; D and trimming were worked out from the DNA. The sample has under 100,000 clones on record, roughly four fifths of them singletons. Clones ranked in the top ten supply around 0.83% of the sample.

Read against the paper, the sample's time point label means: cells obtained before transplantation from donor or recipient. CD3+CD4+ and CD3+CD8+ populations were FACS-sorted from unstimulated pre-transplant donor and recipient cells taken from spleen or lymph nodes. The origin of this receptor is a human donor who received an intestinal transplant. Sample: unstimulated CD4+ T cells sorted from spleen or lymph node cells, taken before intestinal transplant. The chain was built from TRBV4-2 and TRBJ2-7; TRBD2 matches 10 bases in the middle. The DNA sequence reads TGTGCCAGCAGCTATTCCGGGACTAGCGCCTACGAGCAGTACTTC. Its protein is CASSYSGTSAYEQYF.